Listed below are T cell receptor beta chains from one sample, sequenced in a study of blood T cell repertoires in COVID-19. The assay was immunoSEQ multiplex PCR, and TCRdb's table has in-frame clones only and misses some. Among some 180,000 clones, approximately 85% were seen once, and the ten largest hold 6.2%. Material for sequencing was PBMCs or T cells enriched from blood (not recorded which). The receptor set was obtained from a man in his forties who had recovered from COVID-19. CDR3s include the opening cysteine and the closing phenylalanine or tryptophan. A D gene is named only where the DNA matches it firmly. Part of the rows lack a size; the others show once, few, many or a class for expanded clones.

CDR3aa | CDR3nt | d_gene | j_gene | abundance | v_gene
CASSSTGGRVETQYF | TGTGCCAGCAGCTCGACAGGGGGCCGGGTAGAGACCCAGTACTTC | TRBD1 | TRBJ2-5 | few | TRBV11-2
CASRRDYSTDTQYF | TGCGCCAGCCGCCGGGACTACAGCACAGATACGCAGTATTTT | TRBD2 | TRBJ2-3 | - | TRBV5-1
CASSPPGGREQYF | TGTGCCAGCAGTCCGCCGGGGGGTCGCGAGCAGTACTTC | TRBD2 | TRBJ2-7 | - | TRBV25-1
CASSSTVTEAFF | TGTGCCAGCAGCTCCACGGTTACTGAAGCTTTCTTT | - | TRBJ1-1 | once | TRBV11-1
CASSLTGQGTFQPQHF | TGTGCCAGCAGTTTAACGGGACAGGGGACTTTTCAGCCCCAGCATTTT | TRBD1 | TRBJ1-5 | - | TRBV27
CASSYSSYEQYF | TGTGCCAGCAGTTACTCTAGTTACGAGCAGTACTTC | - | TRBJ2-7 | - | TRBV6-2/TRBV6-3
CASTRGDTDTQYF | TGCGCCAGCACCCGGGGAGACACAGATACGCAGTATTTT | - | TRBJ2-3 | - | TRBV5-1
CASSQEVNEQFF | TGCGCCAGCAGCCAGGAGGTGAATGAGCAGTTCTTC | - | TRBJ2-1 | - | TRBV4-1
CASSSRGLAGGQSYEQYF | TGTGCCAGCAGCTCCAGGGGACTAGCGGGGGGGCAAAGCTACGAGCAGTACTTC | TRBD2 | TRBJ2-7 | once | TRBV7-2
CATSTAGTGNEQFF | TGTGCCACCTCAACAGCGGGTACCGGCAATGAGCAGTTCTTC | - | TRBJ2-1 | - | TRBV24-1
CAWSEDRQNTEAFF | TGTGCCTGGAGTGAGGACAGACAGAACACTGAAGCTTTCTTT | - | TRBJ1-1 | - | TRBV30
CASSEWTGSNQPQHF | TGTGCCAGCAGTGAGTGGACAGGGAGCAATCAGCCCCAGCATTTT | TRBD1 | TRBJ1-5 | - | TRBV6-1
CASSPVSGTYEQYF | TGTGCCAGCAGCCCCGTGAGCGGGACCTACGAGCAGTACTTC | TRBD2 | TRBJ2-7 | - | TRBV7-2
CASSATGNQPQHF | TGTGCCAGCAGCGCGACCGGGAATCAGCCCCAGCATTTT | - | TRBJ1-5 | once | TRBV3-1/TRBV3-2
CASSDRVRYTF | TGTGCCAGCAGTGACAGGGTGCGGTACACCTTC | - | TRBJ1-2 | - | TRBV6-1
CASRSLAGGGETQYF | TGTGCCAGCAGATCCCTAGCGGGAGGGGGAGAGACCCAGTACTTC | TRBD2 | TRBJ2-5 | - | TRBV28
CSVPFGQGQGGYTF | TGCAGCGTTCCTTTCGGACAGGGTCAGGGTGGCTACACCTTC | TRBD1 | TRBJ1-2 | few | TRBV29-1
CASSRGRSNTGELFF | TGTGCCAGTAGTAGGGGGCGGTCGAACACCGGGGAGCTGTTTTTT | - | TRBJ2-2 | - | TRBV19
CASSLIEGEAYGYTF | TGTGCCAGCAGCTTAATTGAAGGGGAGGCCTATGGCTACACCTTC | - | TRBJ1-2 | - | TRBV7-8
CASSLEGTGNQPQHF | TGTGCCAGCAGTCTGGAGGGGACAGGGAATCAGCCCCAGCATTTT | TRBD1 | TRBJ1-5 | - | TRBV2
CASIYQWGTGGSGANVLTF | TGTGCCAGCATCTATCAATGGGGGACAGGGGGGTCTGGGGCCAACGTCCTGACTTTC | TRBD1 | TRBJ2-6 | - | TRBV5-4
CASSRKPTTGERSNEQFF | TGCGCCAGCAGCCGTAAGCCTACTACAGGGGAGAGGAGTAATGAGCAGTTCTTC | TRBD1 | TRBJ2-1 | - | TRBV5-1
CASSLKDLGIQRDEQFF | TGTGCCAGCAGCTTGAAGGATTTAGGGATCCAGCGGGATGAGCAGTTCTTC | - | TRBJ2-1 | - | TRBV5-4
CASSRGLGTDTQYF | TGTGCCAGCAGTCGGGGTCTCGGGACAGATACGCAGTATTTT | - | TRBJ2-3 | - | TRBV2
CASSPILTRTGRVNTEAFF | TGTGCCAGCAGTCCAATCCTGACCCGGACAGGGAGGGTGAACACTGAAGCTTTCTTT | TRBD1 | TRBJ1-1 | - | TRBV28
CASSSPGTGSYEQYF | TGTGCCAGCAGCTCCCCCGGGACAGGGAGCTACGAGCAGTACTTC | TRBD1 | TRBJ2-7 | medium-sized | TRBV5-4
CASSPDGGIREAFF | TGTGCCAGCAGTCCCGACGGGGGAATAAGAGAAGCTTTCTTT | - | TRBJ1-1 | - | TRBV6-5
CASSLLTDTQYF | TGTGCCAGCAGCTTACTCACAGATACGCAGTATTTT | - | TRBJ2-3 | once | TRBV3-1/TRBV3-2
CASSLEYERAEAFF | TGTGCCAGCAGCTTAGAATATGAGAGGGCTGAAGCTTTCTTT | - | TRBJ1-1 | - | TRBV7-9
CASSAPGGLQPQHF | TGTGCCAGCAGCGCCCCAGGGGGGTTACAGCCCCAGCATTTT | TRBD1 | TRBJ1-5 | - | TRBV2
CASSSTIYEQFF | TGTGCCAGCAGCTCCACAATTTACGAGCAGTTCTTC | - | TRBJ2-1 | - | TRBV9
CSVEFASGSSYEQYF | TGCAGCGTTGAATTCGCTAGCGGGAGCTCCTACGAGCAGTACTTC | TRBD2 | TRBJ2-7 | once | TRBV29-1
CASSAGGASDEKLFF | TGTGCCAGCAGTGCCGGGGGGGCTTCGGATGAAAAACTGTTTTTT | - | TRBJ1-4 | - | TRBV27
CAWSKGVATNEKLFF | TGTGCCTGGAGTAAGGGGGTTGCAACTAATGAAAAACTGTTTTTT | - | TRBJ1-4 | - | TRBV30
CASSWTGSNEQFF | TGTGCCAGCAGTTGGACAGGGAGTAATGAGCAGTTCTTC | TRBD1 | TRBJ2-1 | once | TRBV27
CASSYSTLAGPDTQYF | TGTGCCAGCAGTTACTCGACACTAGCGGGGCCAGATACGCAGTATTTT | TRBD2 | TRBJ2-3 | - | TRBV6-5
CASSLAGDSYNSPLHF | TGTGCCAGCAGCTTGGCGGGGGATTCCTATAATTCACCCCTCCACTTT | - | TRBJ1-6 | - | TRBV7-8
CASSLRTGTSGTNTGELFF | TGTGCCAGCAGCTTGAGAACCGGGACTAGCGGGACTAACACCGGGGAGCTGTTTTTT | TRBD2 | TRBJ2-2 | - | TRBV11-2
CASSNRGWANVLTF | TGTGCCAGTAGCAACAGGGGCTGGGCCAACGTCCTGACTTTC | TRBD1 | TRBJ2-6 | - | TRBV19
CASSPPRGGSDYGYTF | TGTGCCAGCAGCCCCCCTCGAGGAGGCAGTGATTATGGCTACACCTTC | - | TRBJ1-2 | once | TRBV7-9
CASSFSIANTEAFF | TGTGCCAGCAGCTTCTCTATCGCGAACACTGAAGCTTTCTTT | - | TRBJ1-1 | few | TRBV7-2
CASSLRDSSNTEAFF | TGTGCCAGCAGCTTAAGAGACAGTTCGAACACTGAAGCTTTCTTT | - | TRBJ1-1 | - | TRBV28
CASSDGAREVWGYTF | TGTGCCAGCAGTGACGGTGCCAGGGAGGTTTGGGGCTACACCTTC | - | TRBJ1-2 | - | TRBV6-4
CASSLSTSEPTDTQYF | TGCGCCAGCAGCTTGTCTACGTCCGAACCCACAGATACGCAGTATTTT | - | TRBJ2-3 | - | TRBV5-1
CASSQDNLYGYTF | TGTGCCAGCAGCCAGGACAACCTCTATGGCTACACCTTC | - | TRBJ1-2 | few | TRBV7-6
CASSRAGLAGGPQTGELFF | TGTGCCAGTAGTCGGGCGGGACTAGCGGGGGGGCCCCAAACCGGGGAGCTGTTTTTT | TRBD2 | TRBJ2-2 | once | TRBV19
CASSEPGTGEKLFF | TGTGCCAGCAGTGAACCCGGCACCGGGGAAAAACTGTTTTTT | - | TRBJ1-4 | - | TRBV25-1
CASSLDLPMGGPYGYTF | TGTGCCAGCAGCTTAGACCTTCCAATGGGAGGGCCCTATGGCTACACCTTC | - | TRBJ1-2 | - | TRBV11-3
CATSRDPGLAAFYNEQFF | TGTGCCACCAGCAGAGACCCGGGACTAGCGGCATTCTACAATGAGCAGTTCTTC | TRBD2 | TRBJ2-1 | - | TRBV15
CASSRTLGQGDYEQYF | TGTGCCAGCAGCCGAACACTGGGACAGGGGGACTACGAGCAGTACTTC | TRBD1 | TRBJ2-7 | - | TRBV7-9
CASSLPSRFPYEQYF | TGTGCCAGCAGCTTACCATCCAGGTTCCCCTACGAGCAGTACTTC | - | TRBJ2-7 | once | TRBV7-2
CASSIQAGEQFF | TGTGCCAGCAGCATCCAGGCGGGTGAGCAGTTCTTC | - | TRBJ2-1 | - | TRBV7-9
CACLPSPNSPLHF | TGTGCGTGCCTACCCTCCCCCAATTCACCCCTCCACTTT | - | TRBJ1-6 | - | TRBV2
CASKEGGNQPQHF | TGTGCCAGCAAGGAGGGAGGCAATCAGCCCCAGCATTTT | - | TRBJ1-5 | - | TRBV2
CATSQAGDNSPLHF | TGTGCCACCAGTCAGGCAGGGGATAATTCACCCCTCCACTTT | - | TRBJ1-6 | - | TRBV24-1
CASSQEPTRRETQYF | TGTGCCAGCAGCCAAGAACCCACACGGCGGGAGACCCAGTACTTC | - | TRBJ2-5 | - | TRBV3-1/TRBV3-2
CASSARGVNTEAFF | TGTGCCAGCAGCGCCAGGGGAGTAAACACTGAAGCTTTCTTT | - | TRBJ1-1 | - | TRBV9